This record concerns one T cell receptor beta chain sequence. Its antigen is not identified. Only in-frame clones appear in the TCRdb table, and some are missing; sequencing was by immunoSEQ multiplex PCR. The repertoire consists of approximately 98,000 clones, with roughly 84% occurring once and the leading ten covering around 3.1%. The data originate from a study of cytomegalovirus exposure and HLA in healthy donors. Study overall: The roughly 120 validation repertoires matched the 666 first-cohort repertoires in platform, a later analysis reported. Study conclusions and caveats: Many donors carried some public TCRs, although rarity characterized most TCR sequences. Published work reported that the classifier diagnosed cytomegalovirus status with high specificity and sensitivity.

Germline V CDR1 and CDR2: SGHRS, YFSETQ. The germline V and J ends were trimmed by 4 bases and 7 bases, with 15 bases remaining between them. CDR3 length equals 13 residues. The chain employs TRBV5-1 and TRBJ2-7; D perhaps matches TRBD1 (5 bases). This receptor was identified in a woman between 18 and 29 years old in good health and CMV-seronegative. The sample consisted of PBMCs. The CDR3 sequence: CASSIPHPGEQYF. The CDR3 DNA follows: TGCGCCAGCAGCATCCCCCATCCAGGGGAGCAGTACTTC.